Reported below is one T cell receptor (beta chain). As yet, its antigen is unknown. Using its own MiXCR run on the reads, TCRdb lists one record per CDR3 protein. The data show around 770,000 distinct CDR3 sequences, just under 30% seen once. V lost 0 bases and J 4 bases, leaving 17 bases between the germline ends. Germline V gene data show CDR1 as LGHNA and CDR2 as YSLEER. This CDR3 is built from 17 residues. This entry is derived from a study of T cell repertoires in cytomegalovirus infection. Study-wide context: CMV infection plus the matching HLA type was flagged by public TCR beta signatures. Study conclusions and caveats: Cumulative public TCR beta family frequency identified carriers of CMV plus the relevant HLA. CMV-specific HLA-C-restricted TCR beta clonotypes dominated the ex vivo response.

This material consisted of cultured CD8+ T cells from PBMCs, taken from culture after CMV antigen stimulation. The rearrangement joins TRBV4-3 to TRBJ2-3, with D tentatively TRBD1 (6 bases). This TCR derives from a human donor in good health (CMV status not recorded). Some clones in this sample may be carry-over from other donors' samples. This CDR3 is CASSQDPALQGSDTQYF. The CDR3 DNA reads TGCGCCAGCAGCCAAGATCCCGCCTTACAGGGTTCAGATACGCAGTATTTT.